The rows below give T cell receptor beta chains drawn from one sample of a study of response to subunit inactivated influenza vaccine. MiXCR was run by TCRdb on the RT-PCR reads, yielding one entry per CDR3 protein. The sample yields approximately 500,000 distinct CDR3 sequences, roughly 23% seen once. Another study also made use of these data, one on T cells expressing NK-cell markers.

Sequenced here: CD4+ T cells sorted from PBMCs, sampled roughly 12 days after vaccination. The receptors originated from a man aged 45-65 years who received an inactivated influenza vaccine. Both conserved end residues are part of each CDR3. The D gene is left open where the match is weak. For some rows the clone size is stated as once, few or many, or as a class when expanded; others skip it.

clone size: .
V gene: TRBV5-1
J gene: TRBJ2-7
D gene: TRBD1
CDR3 protein: CASSSTGEISYEQYF
CDR3 DNA: TGCGCCAGCAGCTCTACAGGGGAAATCTCCTACGAGCAGTACTTC

clone size: .
V gene: TRBV15
J gene: TRBJ2-2
D gene: .
CDR3 protein: CATSRVGPGNANTGELFF
CDR3 DNA: TGTGCCACCAGCAGAGTTGGCCCCGGAAACGCGAACACCGGGGAGCTGTTTTTT

clone size: .
V gene: TRBV4-2
J gene: TRBJ1-2
D gene: .
CDR3 protein: CASSQDTYGYTF
CDR3 DNA: TGTGCCAGCAGCCAAGATACGTATGGCTACACCTTC

clone size: .
V gene: TRBV4-2
J gene: TRBJ1-1
D gene: TRBD1
CDR3 protein: CASSQGTQGSTEAFF
CDR3 DNA: TGTGCCAGCAGCCAAGGGACACAGGGGTCCACTGAAGCTTTCTTT

clone size: few
V gene: TRBV19
J gene: TRBJ2-1
D gene: TRBD2
CDR3 protein: CASSIWRGGGRAYNEQFF
CDR3 DNA: TGTGCCAGTAGTATTTGGCGTGGCGGCGGGAGGGCATACAATGAGCAGTTCTTC

clone size: .
V gene: TRBV5-1
J gene: TRBJ2-7
D gene: .
CDR3 protein: CASSVGRPSYEQYF
CDR3 DNA: TGCGCCAGCAGCGTGGGCAGACCCTCCTACGAGCAGTACTTC

clone size: .
V gene: TRBV27
J gene: TRBJ1-2
D gene: TRBD1
CDR3 protein: CASSLRRTGPAGYTF
CDR3 DNA: TGTGCCAGCAGTTTAAGACGGACAGGGCCCGCTGGCTACACCTTC

clone size: many
V gene: TRBV20-1
J gene: TRBJ1-4
D gene: .
CDR3 protein: CSATGSHNEKLFF
CDR3 DNA: TGCAGTGCTACCGGGTCCCACAATGAAAAACTGTTTTTT

clone size: .
V gene: TRBV7-9
J gene: TRBJ2-3
D gene: TRBD1
CDR3 protein: CASTHRGQTDTQYF
CDR3 DNA: TGTGCCAGCACACACAGGGGGCAGACAGATACGCAGTATTTT

clone size: few
V gene: TRBV7-9
J gene: TRBJ1-3
D gene: TRBD1
CDR3 protein: CASSTDRGHGNTIYF
CDR3 DNA: TGTGCCAGCAGCACCGACAGGGGACATGGAAACACCATATATTTT

clone size: few
V gene: TRBV7-2
J gene: TRBJ2-7
D gene: TRBD2
CDR3 protein: CASTPTSGNYEQYF
CDR3 DNA: TGTGCCAGCACCCCTACTAGCGGTAACTACGAGCAGTACTTC

clone size: few
V gene: TRBV15
J gene: TRBJ2-1
D gene: .
CDR3 protein: CATSEGDEQFF
CDR3 DNA: TGTGCCACCAGCGAGGGGGATGAGCAGTTCTTC

clone size: .
V gene: TRBV20-1
J gene: TRBJ2-6
D gene: .
CDR3 protein: CSARDPSGRLLGLTF
CDR3 DNA: TGCAGTGCTAGAGATCCGTCAGGGCGACTTTTGGGCCTGACTTTC

clone size: few
V gene: TRBV6-2/TRBV6-3
J gene: TRBJ2-1
D gene: .
CDR3 protein: CASSYPPRGLSLRNEQFF
CDR3 DNA: TGTGCCAGCAGTTACCCCCCCAGGGGACTTAGTTTAAGGAATGAGCAGTTCTTC

clone size: once
V gene: TRBV27
J gene: TRBJ2-7
D gene: TRBD2
CDR3 protein: CASSRLSGSMSYEQYF
CDR3 DNA: TGTGCCAGCAGCCGCCTTAGCGGGAGTATGTCGTACGAGCAGTACTTC

clone size: .
V gene: TRBV29-1
J gene: TRBJ2-3
D gene: .
CDR3 protein: CSVGEANTDTQYF
CDR3 DNA: TGCAGCGTTGGTGAAGCGAACACAGATACGCAGTATTTT

clone size: .
V gene: TRBV27
J gene: TRBJ1-2
D gene: .
CDR3 protein: CASSANRGGYTF
CDR3 DNA: TGTGCCAGCAGTGCCAACAGAGGTGGCTACACCTTC

clone size: few
V gene: TRBV7-2
J gene: TRBJ2-7
D gene: .
CDR3 protein: CASSLGLASSSYEQYF
CDR3 DNA: TGTGCCAGCAGCTTAGGGTTAGCGTCGAGCTCCTACGAGCAGTACTTC

clone size: many
V gene: TRBV5-1
J gene: TRBJ1-2
D gene: .
CDR3 protein: CASSLERATGGYTF
CDR3 DNA: TGCGCCAGCAGCTTGGAGCGGGCAACGGGAGGCTACACCTTC

clone size: .
V gene: TRBV5-1
J gene: TRBJ2-3
D gene: .
CDR3 protein: CASSLGHSGADTQYF
CDR3 DNA: TGCGCCAGCAGCTTAGGACACTCCGGGGCAGATACGCAGTATTTT

clone size: .
V gene: TRBV5-1
J gene: TRBJ1-4
D gene: TRBD1
CDR3 protein: CASSSQGNEKLFF
CDR3 DNA: TGCGCCAGCAGCTCACAGGGGAATGAAAAACTGTTTTTT

clone size: .
V gene: TRBV6-1
J gene: TRBJ2-7
D gene: .
CDR3 protein: CASTGPPTYEQYF
CDR3 DNA: TGTGCCAGCACGGGACCACCAACCTACGAGCAGTACTTC

clone size: few
V gene: TRBV20-1
J gene: TRBJ1-1
D gene: .
CDR3 protein: CSAPDNFAEAFF
CDR3 DNA: TGCAGTGCTCCAGACAATTTCGCTGAAGCTTTCTTT

clone size: .
V gene: TRBV9
J gene: TRBJ2-3
D gene: .
CDR3 protein: CASSSSEHDSLGDTQYF
CDR3 DNA: TGTGCCAGCAGCAGCTCCGAACATGACTCTTTGGGAGATACGCAGTATTTT

clone size: few
V gene: TRBV5-1
J gene: TRBJ1-2
D gene: .
CDR3 protein: CASSQRTDSNYGYTF
CDR3 DNA: TGCGCCAGCAGCCAGAGGACAGACTCTAACTATGGCTACACCTTC

clone size: .
V gene: TRBV6-1
J gene: TRBJ1-2
D gene: .
CDR3 protein: CASNVQTGNYGYTF
CDR3 DNA: TGTGCCAGCAATGTTCAGACGGGGAACTATGGCTACACCTTC

clone size: many
V gene: TRBV5-1
J gene: TRBJ2-7
D gene: TRBD1
CDR3 protein: CASSFSQGDDEQYF
CDR3 DNA: TGCGCCAGCAGCTTTTCACAGGGGGACGACGAGCAGTACTTC

clone size: few
V gene: TRBV4-3
J gene: TRBJ2-1
D gene: TRBD2
CDR3 protein: CASSRQGGSYNEQFF
CDR3 DNA: TGCGCCAGCAGCCGCCAGGGCGGGAGCTACAATGAGCAGTTCTTC

clone size: .
V gene: TRBV6-2/TRBV6-3
J gene: TRBJ2-2
D gene: .
CDR3 protein: CASSPGRNTGELFF
CDR3 DNA: TGTGCCAGCAGTCCAGGACGGAACACCGGGGAGCTGTTTTTT

clone size: few
V gene: TRBV7-2
J gene: TRBJ2-2
D gene: .
CDR3 protein: CASSSVLWAGELFF
CDR3 DNA: TGTGCCAGCAGCTCCGTTTTGTGGGCCGGGGAGCTGTTTTTT

clone size: few
V gene: TRBV20-1
J gene: TRBJ1-1
D gene: TRBD1
CDR3 protein: CSARDPGTGGTEAFF
CDR3 DNA: TGCAGTGCTAGAGATCCCGGGACAGGGGGCACTGAAGCTTTCTTT

clone size: .
V gene: TRBV12-3/TRBV12-4
J gene: TRBJ2-3
D gene: TRBD1
CDR3 protein: CASSGTGSTDTQYF
CDR3 DNA: TGTGCCAGCAGCGGGACAGGGAGCACAGATACGCAGTATTTT

clone size: .
V gene: TRBV7-2
J gene: TRBJ2-3
D gene: TRBD2
CDR3 protein: CASSLETSGIDTQYF
CDR3 DNA: TGTGCCAGCAGCTTAGAGACTAGCGGCATAGATACGCAGTATTTT

clone size: .
V gene: TRBV20-1
J gene: TRBJ2-7
D gene: .
CDR3 protein: CSARRPGPAEQYF
CDR3 DNA: TGCAGTGCTAGACGCCCCGGACCGGCCGAGCAGTACTTC

clone size: .
V gene: TRBV15
J gene: TRBJ2-2
D gene: .
CDR3 protein: CATSRDIAGELFF
CDR3 DNA: TGTGCCACCAGCAGAGATATAGCCGGGGAGCTGTTTTTT

clone size: few
V gene: TRBV6-1
J gene: TRBJ2-1
D gene: .
CDR3 protein: CASSAQGGNEQFF
CDR3 DNA: TGTGCCAGCAGTGCGCAGGGGGGCAATGAGCAGTTCTTC